Below, one TCR beta chain is given with its context. No antigen is known for it. This may be a read error, as it is one base from a much larger clone. The same CDR3 also results from other DNA sequences found in this sample. The data originate from a study of shared clonotypes between healthy human individuals (dated by TCRdb to the early 2020s). Context from the whole study: A few men and two women, aged 18 to 49 years, made up the cohort. For each donor, CD4 naive and CD4 memory were each given three plates, CD8 naive was given two plates, and CD8 memory was given one plate. The study deeply sequenced blood TCR repertoires of five healthy adults to estimate repertoire size and the extent of clonotype sharing between individuals. Per donor, leukapheresis produced somewhere between about 0.94 and 9.5 billion PBMCs. Different laboratories and diverse techniques were used to prepare libraries and sequence TCR repertoires, to increase sequencing depth and limit assay-specific biases.

Results the study describes overall, beyond this receptor: Clonotypes shared by all four sorted-subset donors showed higher generation probabilities than non-shared clonotypes. Because the study included only a small number of donors, the genetic and exposure-history diversity represented was limited. Incomplete sequencing was indicated by rarefaction of sorted-subset datasets, despite the large sequencing depth. Naive subsets generally had larger estimated clonotype richness than memory subsets did. Sampling was limited to blood, and TCR repertoires in tissue likely differ from TCR repertoires in blood. Based on pairwise subsampling, the degree of clonotype sharing among donors was expected to be affected by sequencing depth. Sharing across a few donors was observed for around 5% of naive CD4, 3% to 3.5% of naive CD8, 2% to 2.5% of memory CD4, and about 0.4% of memory CD8 clonotypes.

The CDR3 starts with the cysteine, ends with the phenylalanine, and has 14 residues. CDR3 DNA only is kept here, 42 bases in frame from base 1. V is cut by 5 bases and J by 0 bases, and the space between the germline ends is 9 bases. The germline V gene specifies SGHTA as CDR1 and FQGTGA as CDR2. TCR CDR3 regions were amplified from genomic DNA by multiplex PCR using the deep immunoSEQ assay. Extracted genomic DNA from each cell subset was distributed evenly across all wells of several immunoSEQ 96-well plates, and each plate was treated as a replicate. For sorted subsets, approximately 0.2 ug of genomic DNA, equivalent to some 33,000 T cell genomes, went into each replicate PCR. Purified libraries were measured with a Qubit 3.0 fluorometer, size-checked on a Bioanalyzer 2100, and measured again with the KAPA Library Quantification kit. A separate single-read 150-cycle Illumina NextSeq 550 flow cell was used to sequence each immunoSEQ 96-well plate. Per the authors' processing: Because only junctional sequences without quality scores were contained in the immunoSEQ output, filtering matching that applied to full-length reads could not be performed. To assign V/J genes and CDR3, sequences were annotated against IMGT germline references using PyIR, a Python wrapper for IgBLAST v1.9. Reads with weak V/J assignments (E-value above 1e-6), missing CDR3, stop codons, out-of-frame junctions, or ambiguous translated residues were removed. A V3J clonotype was defined by an identical inferred V gene, J gene, and CDR3 amino acid sequence. Percentage overlap between repertoires was computed as shared unique clonotypes divided by the size of the smaller repertoire. Repertoire richness was assessed with RTK rarefaction, the Chao1 estimator, and Recon v2.1 estimates of unobserved clonotypes. For all TCRbeta clonotypes obtained by the gDNA method from a few donors, generation probabilities were computed with OLGA. In TCRdb, the immuneACCESS table is reduced to in-frame sequences with V and J assigned. These tables do not hold every clone; where another copy was compared, an unresolved V gene accounts for under half, and the others remain unexplained. From that table come the V and J calls and clone size; the DNA was used to work out D and trimming. For this sample there are about 680,000 clones; less than 80% appear just once. Roughly 1.9% of the sample goes to the ten largest clones.

The donors were healthy, HIV-negative adults who had no recently reported acute infections or vaccinations. All donors were Caucasian adults living in Nashville, Tennessee, USA. CD4+ T cells were enriched through magnetic negative selection, after which naive cells were positively selected on CD45RA and the remaining negative fraction served as the memory subset. After blood collection by leukapheresis, PBMCs were isolated using Ficoll-Histopaque density gradient centrifugation and then cryopreserved in the vapor phase of liquid nitrogen. Analytical flow cytometry was used to check the purity and quantity of every magnetically sorted T cell population. Each sorted fraction had its genomic DNA isolated and then quantified by UV absorbance on a Nanodrop 2000c.

The sequence derives from a woman under 40 in good health. The material sequenced was memory CD4+ T cells sorted from blood. Explained via the paper, the cell subset or site label denotes: CD45RA-negative fraction. Here the chain combines TRBV7-3 and TRBJ2-3; the D gene is possibly TRBD2, with 6 bases matching. Here the CDR3 is given as CASSLGTSTDTQYF. The DNA sequence follows: TGTGCCAGCAGCCTTGGGACTAGCACAGATACGCAGTATTTT.